Only a few counts were recorded for the clone carrying this TCR beta chain. Antigen specificity is unknown. The PCR contained 60 Vbeta and 13 Jbeta primers. TCRdb keeps only in-frame clones here, not all; method: immunoSEQ multiplex PCR. This table has roughly 130,000 clones, about 80% appearing once. These data come from a study of cytomegalovirus exposure and HLA in healthy donors. General study results and limits: A few V segments could not be told apart, such as TRBV6-2 and TRBV6-3, and were left out. The productive fraction for most TCR beta V segments was about 87% or about 30% in an earlier analysis. An ancestry cluster, one associated with Asian ancestry, reportedly showed fewer N-insertions than the roughly 670-donor mean in a later analysis.

Germline V gene lookup returns CDR1 SNHLY and CDR2 FYNNEI. V shed 4 bases, J shed 2 bases, and the junction held 4 bases outside the gene matches. The CDR3 runs to 14 residues. The origin of this receptor is a middle-aged man in good health and CMV-seronegative. The specimen sequenced was PBMCs. The chain links TRBV2 to TRBJ2-7, with TRBD1 identical over 8 bases. CDR3 in amino acids: CASSGTTGAYEQYF. As DNA, the CDR3 is TGTGCCAGCAGTGGCACGACAGGGGCCTACGAGCAGTACTTC.